One sample yielded the 14 T cell receptor beta chains listed below, sequenced in a study of identical twins. One entry per CDR3 protein, called by TCRdb with MiXCR from the 5' RACE reads. The table has about 530,000 distinct CDR3 sequences, around 24% seen once; the top ten hold around 0.48%. These data were also filed under a second study, of yellow fever vaccine responses in identical twins.

Sequencing input: CD4+ T cells sorted from blood. Every receptor here comes from a woman aged 18-29 years in good health.

V and J are TRBV19 and TRBJ2-5; D is possibly TRBD2 (6 bases). The CDR3 consists of 13 residues. V was pared by 5 bases and J by 7 bases, with 14 bases between. Per germline, CDR1 LNHDA and CDR2 SQIVND (reference sequence). This chain's CDR3 is CASSRLELGTQYF. In DNA, the CDR3 is TGTGCCAGTAGTCGACTAGAGTTAGGGACCCAGTACTTC.

This clonotype was detected a few times. The chain joins TRBV3-1 to TRBJ1-1; D remains ambiguous. The CDR3 runs to 13 residues. Germline CDR1 and CDR2: LGHDT and YNNKEL (reference sequence). V lost 2 bases to trimming and J lost 3 bases, with 7 bases between them. CDR3 DNA sequence: TGTGCCAGCAGCCAAATGGGTGACACTGAAGCTTTCTTT. Amino acids: CASSQMGDTEAFF.

This sequence joins TRBV12-3 or TRBV12-4 and TRBJ2-1; possible D gene TRBD2, 6 bases. The CDR3 extends over 13 amino acids. The germline V and J ends were trimmed by 8 bases and 7 bases, with 15 bases remaining between them. The CDR3 here is CASQLEGRNEQFF. The CDR3 bases are TGTGCCAGCCAGTTGGAGGGTAGGAATGAGCAGTTCTTC.

This clonotype was detected only once. A read error may account for a junction end that differs from germline. V usage is TRBV20-1 and J usage is TRBJ2-7; D tentatively reads TRBD1 or TRBD2 (6 bases each). CDR1 and CDR2 (germline): DFQATT, SNEGSKA (reference sequence). The CDR3 sequence is 17 residues long. CDR3 nucleotide sequence: TGCTGTGCTAGAGATCCCGACAGGTCGGGGGCCACCTACGAGCAGTACTTC. This gives the protein CCARDPDRSGATYEQYF.

This clonotype was picked up a small number of times. The V gene is TRBV6-1, the J gene TRBJ2-3, with 11 bases matching TRBD2. CDR1 and CDR2 from the germline V gene are MNHNS and SASEGT. The V and J ends lost 6 bases and 4 bases, in that order; junction bases with no gene match: 6. This CDR3 contains 15 residues. CDR3 loop: CASRATSGSPDTQYF. CDR3 DNA: TGTGCCAGCAGAGCCACTAGCGGGAGTCCAGATACGCAGTATTTT.

V gene TRBV5-1 combines with J gene TRBJ1-4; D not certain. The CDR3 consists of 14 residues. CDR1 and CDR2 (germline): SGHRS, YFSETQ. V dropped 0 bases and J dropped 4 bases, with 7 bases sitting between them. This CDR3 is CASSLVGLNEKLFF. The CDR3 DNA follows: TGCGCCAGCAGCTTGGTTGGCCTTAATGAAAAACTGTTTTTT.

This clonotype was observed a handful of times. This chain links TRBV12-3 or TRBV12-4 with TRBJ2-3; 11 bases agree with TRBD2. V lost 7 bases to trimming and J lost 3 bases; unmatched junction nucleotides: 6. There are 15 residues in the CDR3. Written as DNA, the CDR3 is TGTGCCAGCACCGCGACTAGCGGGGCAACAGATACGCAGTATTTT. Translation gives CASTATSGATDTQYF.

The CDR3 DNA sequence: TGTGCCAGCAGTTGGGTGGCGGGATGGGCCTACAATGAGCAGTTCTTC. As protein: CASSWVAGWAYNEQFF. The gene calls are TRBV12-3 or TRBV12-4 and TRBJ2-1, with D maybe TRBD2 (6 bases). The ends were cut back, 4 bases at V and 2 bases at J, with 15 bases in the middle. The CDR3 is made up of 16 amino acids.

The rearrangement links TRBV12-3 or TRBV12-4 to TRBJ2-5; D is ambiguous. The CDR3 totals 14 residues. Deletions cut 1 base from V and 5 bases from J, with 11 bases between. DNA of the CDR3: TGTGCCAGCAGTTTAGACCTCCGTTCCGAGACCCAGTACTTC. This translates into CASSLDLRSETQYF.

This chain joins TRBV19 and TRBJ2-2; TRBD1 agrees at 7 bases. Germline assignment: CDR1 LNHDA and CDR2 SQIVND (reference sequence). The junction had 5 bases not matched to a gene; V was cut back by 3 bases and J by 4 bases. The CDR3 extends over 15 amino acids. This CDR3 is CASSILGQVTGELFF. The CDR3 bases are TGTGCCAGTAGTATTCTCGGACAGGTCACCGGGGAGCTGTTTTTT.

The chain carries TRBV19 and TRBJ1-1; no clear D. Germline CDR1 is LNHDA and CDR2 is SQIVND (reference sequence). This CDR3 is built from 12 residues. Trimming removed 10 bases from V and 1 base from J, with 10 bases in between. The CDR3 protein is CATHGRNTEAFF. The CDR3 DNA is TGTGCCACCCACGGGAGGAACACTGAAGCTTTCTTT. The variable domain in full, with the rest retrieved from reference TRBV19 and TRBJ1-1, is DGGITQSPKYLFRKEGQNVTLSCEQNLNHDAMYWYRQDPGQGLRLIYYSQIVNDFQKGDIAEGYSVSREKKESFPLTVTSAQKNPTAFYLCATHGRNTEAFFGQGTRLTVV.

The chain is built from TRBV4-1 and TRBJ1-5; no reliable D call. Trimming shortened V by 1 base and J by 3 bases, and 10 bases separated the two germline ends. Germline values: CDR1 MGHRA, CDR2 YSYEKL. The CDR3 covers 15 residues. For the CDR3, the DNA is TGCGCCAGCAGCCAAGTTGTCGGATTCAATCAGCCCCAGCATTTT. Translated: CASSQVVGFNQPQHF.

This chain joins TRBV12-3 or TRBV12-4 and TRBJ1-2, with D possibly being TRBD1 (6 bases). V dropped 3 bases and J dropped 5 bases, with 13 bases sitting between them. The CDR3 runs 14 residues. CDR3 sequence (DNA): TGTGCCAGCAGTTTTGGGACACTCTTTTATGGCTACACCTTC. Translation: CASSFGTLFYGYTF.

This clonotype turned up a few times. V gene TRBV20-1 combines with J gene TRBJ1-5; D not certain. V was clipped by 1 base and J by 1 base, with 17 bases between them. This CDR3 is built from 17 residues. Germline loops: CDR1 DFQATT, CDR2 SNEGSKA (reference sequence). The CDR3 reads CSARGSTWEASNQPQHF. The CDR3 coding sequence is TGCAGTGCTAGAGGTTCAACTTGGGAGGCGAGCAATCAGCCCCAGCATTTT.